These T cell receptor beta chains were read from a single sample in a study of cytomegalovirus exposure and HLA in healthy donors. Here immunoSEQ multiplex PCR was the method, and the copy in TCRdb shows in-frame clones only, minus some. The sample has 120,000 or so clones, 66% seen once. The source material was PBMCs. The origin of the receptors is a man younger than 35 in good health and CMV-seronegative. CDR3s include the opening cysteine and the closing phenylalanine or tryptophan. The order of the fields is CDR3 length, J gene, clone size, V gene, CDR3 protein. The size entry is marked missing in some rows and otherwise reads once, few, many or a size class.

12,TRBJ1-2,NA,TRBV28,CASSWGGYGYTF
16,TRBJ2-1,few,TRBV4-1,CASSLGLAAVYNEQFF
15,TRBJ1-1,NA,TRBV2,CASRGQRRLNTEAFF
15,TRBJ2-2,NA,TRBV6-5,CASSYYAGLGRTLFF
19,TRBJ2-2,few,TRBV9,CASSDTSGPSSRNTGELFF
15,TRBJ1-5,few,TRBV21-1,CASSKEGTGGQPQHF
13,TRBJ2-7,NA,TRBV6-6,CASSGRQAAEQYF
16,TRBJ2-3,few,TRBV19,CASRPLRDRSTDTQYF
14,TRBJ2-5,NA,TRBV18,CASIPGGNQETQYF
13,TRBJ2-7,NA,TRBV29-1,CSVLTSGGYEQYF
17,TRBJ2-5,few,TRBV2,CASSEALLAGTQETQYF
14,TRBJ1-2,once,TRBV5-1,CASSYRDRGTGYTF
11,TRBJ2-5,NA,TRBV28,CASTALETQYF
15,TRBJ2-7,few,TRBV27,CASSRLAGGTYEQYF
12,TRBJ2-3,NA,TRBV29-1,CSVDSGVDTQYF
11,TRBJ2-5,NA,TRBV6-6,CASSYQETQYF
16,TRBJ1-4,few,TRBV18,CASSRSRGRLGEKLFF
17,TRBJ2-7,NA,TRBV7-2,CASLGSVNREIYYEQYF
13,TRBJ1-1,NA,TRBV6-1,CASGGPAYYEAFF
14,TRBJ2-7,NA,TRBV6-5,CASSGIDRLYEQYF
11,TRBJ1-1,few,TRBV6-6,CATRGQPEAFF
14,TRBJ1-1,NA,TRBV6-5,CASRLQGGRFEAFF
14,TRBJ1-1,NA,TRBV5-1,CASSLAGGYAEAFF